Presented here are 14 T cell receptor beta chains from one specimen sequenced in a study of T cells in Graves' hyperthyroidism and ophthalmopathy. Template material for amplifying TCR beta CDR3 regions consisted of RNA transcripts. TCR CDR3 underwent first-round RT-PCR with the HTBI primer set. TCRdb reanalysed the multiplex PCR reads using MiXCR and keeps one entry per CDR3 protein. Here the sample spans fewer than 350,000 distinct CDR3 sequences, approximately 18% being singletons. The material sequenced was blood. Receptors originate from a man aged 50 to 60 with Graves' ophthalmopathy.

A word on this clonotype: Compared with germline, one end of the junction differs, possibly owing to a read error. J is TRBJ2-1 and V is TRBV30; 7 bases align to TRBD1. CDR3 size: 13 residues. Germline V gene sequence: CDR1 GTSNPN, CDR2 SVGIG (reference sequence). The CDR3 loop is CAWSRDSYNGQFF. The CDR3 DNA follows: TGTGCCTGGAGCAGGGACAGCTACAATGGGCAGTTCTTC.

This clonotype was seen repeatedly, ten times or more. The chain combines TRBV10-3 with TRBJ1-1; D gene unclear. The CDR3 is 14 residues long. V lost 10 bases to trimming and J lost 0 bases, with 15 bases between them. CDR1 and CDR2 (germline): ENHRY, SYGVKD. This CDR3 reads CATSDAGVNTEAFF. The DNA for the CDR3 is TGTGCCACCTCCGACGCTGGAGTGAACACTGAAGCTTTCTTT.

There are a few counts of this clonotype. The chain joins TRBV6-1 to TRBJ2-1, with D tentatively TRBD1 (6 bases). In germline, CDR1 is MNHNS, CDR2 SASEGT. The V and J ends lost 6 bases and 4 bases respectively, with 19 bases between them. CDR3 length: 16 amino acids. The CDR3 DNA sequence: TGTGCCAGCAGACAACCTGGGGGCGGAGATTACAATGAGCAGTTCTTC. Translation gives CASRQPGGGDYNEQFF.

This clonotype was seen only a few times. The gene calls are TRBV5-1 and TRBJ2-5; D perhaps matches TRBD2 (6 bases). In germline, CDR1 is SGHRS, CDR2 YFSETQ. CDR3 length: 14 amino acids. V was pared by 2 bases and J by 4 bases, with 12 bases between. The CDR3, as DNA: TGCGCCAGCAGCTTACGGACTACAATAGAGACCCAGTACTTC. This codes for CASSLRTTIETQYF.

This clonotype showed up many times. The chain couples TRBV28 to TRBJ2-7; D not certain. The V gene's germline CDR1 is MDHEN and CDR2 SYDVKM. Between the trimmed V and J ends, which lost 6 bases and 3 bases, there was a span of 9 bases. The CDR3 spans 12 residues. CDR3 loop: CASSPVNYEQYF. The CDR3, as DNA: TGTGCCAGCAGCCCAGTTAACTACGAGCAGTACTTC.

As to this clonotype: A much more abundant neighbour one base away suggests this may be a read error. This CDR3 reads CASSTTSGSGHEQFF. In DNA form, the CDR3 reads TGTGCCAGTAGTACCACGAGCGGGAGTGGACATGAGCAGTTCTTC. The rearrangement uses TRBV19 and TRBJ2-1, with TRBD2 identical over 8 bases. The junction had 10 bases not matched to a gene; V was cut back by 4 bases and J by 8 bases. This CDR3 has 15 amino acids. The germline V gene encodes CDR1 LNHDA and CDR2 SQIVND (reference sequence).

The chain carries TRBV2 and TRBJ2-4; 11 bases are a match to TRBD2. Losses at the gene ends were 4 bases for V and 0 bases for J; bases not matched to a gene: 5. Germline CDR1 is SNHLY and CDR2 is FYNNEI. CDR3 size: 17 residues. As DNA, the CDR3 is TGTGCCAGCAGTGGGACTAGCGGGTTTCTAGCCAAAAACATTCAGTACTTC. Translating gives CASSGTSGFLAKNIQYF.

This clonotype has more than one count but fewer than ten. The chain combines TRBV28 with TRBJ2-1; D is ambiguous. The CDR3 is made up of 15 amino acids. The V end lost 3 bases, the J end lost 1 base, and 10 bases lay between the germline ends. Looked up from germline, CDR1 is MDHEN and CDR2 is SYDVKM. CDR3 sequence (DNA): TGTGCCAGCAGTTTTCGTGTACTTTCCTACAATGAGCAGTTCTTC. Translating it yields CASSFRVLSYNEQFF.

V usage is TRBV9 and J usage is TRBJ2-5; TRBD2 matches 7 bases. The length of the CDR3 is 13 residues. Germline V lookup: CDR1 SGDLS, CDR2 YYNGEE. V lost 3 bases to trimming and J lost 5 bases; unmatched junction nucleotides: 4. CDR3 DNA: TGTGCCAGCAGCGGGGACGGGGGGGAGACCCAGTACTTC. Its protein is CASSGDGGETQYF. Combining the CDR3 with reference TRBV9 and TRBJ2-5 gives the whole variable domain DSGVTQTPKHLITATGQRVTLRCSPRSGDLSVYWYQQSLDQGLQFLIQYYNGEERAKGNILERFSAQQFPDLHSELNLSSLELGDSALYFCASSGDGGETQYFGPGTRLLVL.

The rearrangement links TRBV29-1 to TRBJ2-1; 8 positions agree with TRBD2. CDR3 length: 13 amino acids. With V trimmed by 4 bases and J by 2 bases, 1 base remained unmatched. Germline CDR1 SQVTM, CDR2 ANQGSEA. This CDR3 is CSVALAAYNEQFF. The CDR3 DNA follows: TGCAGCGTTGCACTAGCGGCCTACAATGAGCAGTTCTTC.

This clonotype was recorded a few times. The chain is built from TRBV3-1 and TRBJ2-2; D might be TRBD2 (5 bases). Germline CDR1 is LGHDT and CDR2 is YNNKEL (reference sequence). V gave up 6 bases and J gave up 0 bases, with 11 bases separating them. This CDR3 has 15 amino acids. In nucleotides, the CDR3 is TGTGCCAGCAGTCGACGGGATTCGAACACCGGGGAGCTGTTTTTT. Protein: CASSRRDSNTGELFF.

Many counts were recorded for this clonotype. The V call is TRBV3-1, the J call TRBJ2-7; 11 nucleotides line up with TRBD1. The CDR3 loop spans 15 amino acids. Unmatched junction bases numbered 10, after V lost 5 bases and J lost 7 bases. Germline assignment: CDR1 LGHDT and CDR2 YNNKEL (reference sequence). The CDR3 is CASSGPGQGEGEQYF. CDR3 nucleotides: TGTGCCAGCAGCGGACCGGGACAGGGGGAAGGGGAGCAGTACTTC.

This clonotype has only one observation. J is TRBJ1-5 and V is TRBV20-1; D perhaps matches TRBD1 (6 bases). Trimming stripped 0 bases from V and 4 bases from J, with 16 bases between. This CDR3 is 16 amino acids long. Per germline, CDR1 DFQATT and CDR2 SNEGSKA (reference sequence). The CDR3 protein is CSARDLVRGGNQPQHF. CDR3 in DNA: TGCAGTGCTAGAGATCTGGTCAGGGGTGGGAATCAGCCCCAGCATTTT.

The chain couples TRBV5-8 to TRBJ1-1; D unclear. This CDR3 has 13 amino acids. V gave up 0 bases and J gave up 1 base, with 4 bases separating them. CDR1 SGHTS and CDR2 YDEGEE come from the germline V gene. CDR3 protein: CASSLGANTEAFF. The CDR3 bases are TGTGCCAGCAGCTTGGGGGCGAACACTGAAGCTTTCTTT.